There are a few counts of the clone carrying this T cell receptor beta chain. What it recognizes is unknown. Healthy individuals of Caucasian origin from Russia, aged 6 to 90, served as donors. The use of a sample-barcoded 5' primer and a J-beta primer mix characterized a second PCR of roughly 7 to 11 cycles. TCRdb reprocessed the 5' RACE reads via MiXCR and lists one record per CDR3 protein. The table lists about 1,400,000 distinct CDR3 sequences, 42% of them singletons, with roughly 7.7% in the top ten. The ends were cut back, 5 bases at V and 8 bases at J, with 15 bases in the middle. The CDR3 spans 13 residues. The V gene's germline CDR1 is SGHTA and CDR2 FQGTGA. This record comes from a study of blood T cells in healthy people across ages. Whole-study findings and limits: Age advanced and TCR beta diversity per million T cells fell, roughly linearly. Both higher diversity and more naive CD4+ cells marked long-lived donors when set against aged donors.

This chain joins TRBV7-3 and TRBJ1-2; D might be TRBD1 (5 bases). What was sequenced was blood. The clonotype originates from a woman aged 18-29 years in good health. The CDR3 DNA reads TGTGCCAGCAGCCGGGGGGGGTACGAGGGCTACACCTTC. The encoded protein is CASSRGGYEGYTF.